The 28 T cell receptor beta chains below all came from one sample that was sequenced in a study of graft-versus-host responses after intestinal transplantation. Their antigens are not known. TCRdb's copy holds only in-frame clones and misses some; the assay was immunoSEQ multiplex PCR. This sample has some 97,000 clones, with roughly 87% found just once. This sample comprised unstimulated CD4+ T cells sorted from spleen or lymph node cells, obtained before transplant. Receptors were obtained from a human donor who was the organ donor for an intestinal transplant.

The V call is TRBV5-1, the J call TRBJ1-2; 8 bases align to TRBD1. With V trimmed by 4 bases and J by 3 bases, 5 bases remained unmatched. The CDR3 is made up of 14 amino acids. From germline, CDR1 is SGHRS and CDR2 YFSETQ. The CDR3 nucleotides are TGCGCCAGCAGCAGGACAGGGACCGACTATGGCTACACCTTC. It is translated as CASSRTGTDYGYTF.

J is TRBJ1-5 and V is TRBV9; D gene ambiguous. With 3 bases removed from V and 0 bases from J, the gap between germline ends came to 4 bases. Germline-derived CDR1 and CDR2 are SGDLS and YYNGEE. This CDR3 is 13 amino acids long. CDR3 DNA sequence: TGTGCCAGCAGCGGACATAGCAATCAGCCCCAGCATTTT. This sequence encodes CASSGHSNQPQHF.

The CDR3 sequence: CASTGAFEKLFF. For the CDR3, the DNA is TGTGCCTCAACAGGGGCTTTTGAAAAACTGTTTTTT. The chain carries TRBV2 and TRBJ1-4, with 7 bases identical to TRBD1. This CDR3 is 12 amino acids long. Looked up from germline, CDR1 is SNHLY and CDR2 is FYNNEI. The V gene end was trimmed by 11 bases and the J gene end by 7 bases; junction bases not matched to a gene: 7.

V is TRBV9 and J is TRBJ1-3; D call uncertain. The germline gives CDR1 SGDLS, CDR2 YYNGEE. The CDR3 is made up of 15 amino acids. Trimming stripped 0 bases from V and 2 bases from J, with 9 bases between. CDR3 nucleotides: TGTGCCAGCAGCGTAGAGGGCGGAACTGGAAACACCATATATTTT. Translation: CASSVEGGTGNTIYF.

The rearrangement uses TRBV7-9 and TRBJ1-2; D is possibly TRBD1 (5 bases). Germline V gene sequence: CDR1 SEHNR, CDR2 FQNEAQ (reference sequence). The CDR3 contains 17 residues. Trimming removed 0 bases from V and 2 bases from J, with 16 bases in between. CDR3 amino acids: CASSLAPPGQRNYGYTF. The CDR3, as DNA: TGTGCCAGCAGCTTAGCCCCTCCCGGACAACGGAACTATGGCTACACCTTC.

The chain recombines TRBV11-1 with TRBJ1-1, with unresolved D. V dropped 3 bases and J dropped 1 base, with 6 bases sitting between them. Germline V lookup: CDR1 SGHAT, CDR2 FQDESV (reference sequence). The CDR3 is made up of 13 amino acids. CDR3 DNA: TGTGCCAGCAGCTTCGAGCCGAACACTGAAGCTTTCTTT. This gives the protein CASSFEPNTEAFF.

This rearrangement joins TRBV29-1 to TRBJ2-7, with 7 bases matching TRBD1. Germline assignment: CDR1 SQVTM and CDR2 ANQGSEA. With 7 bases clipped from V and 1 base from J, the junction kept 1 base outside the gene matches. The CDR3 is made up of 11 amino acids. The CDR3 region has the DNA TGCAGCGCAGGGGGTTCCTACGAGCAGTACTTC. This sequence encodes CSAGGSYEQYF.

The chain combines TRBV6-5 with TRBJ2-5; D possibly corresponds to TRBD1 (6 bases). With 5 bases removed from V and 2 bases from J, the gap between germline ends came to 15 bases. This CDR3 contains 15 residues. Germline loops: CDR1 MNHEY, CDR2 SVGAGI. CDR3 coding DNA: TGTGCCAGCAGTCAACAGGGAAAGTCACAAGAGACCCAGTACTTC. It translates to CASSQQGKSQETQYF.

V gene TRBV30 combines with J gene TRBJ2-1, with a possible D match to TRBD2 (6 bases). The length of the CDR3 is 14 residues. V was pared by 4 bases and J by 3 bases, with 13 bases between. Germline assignment: CDR1 GTSNPN and CDR2 SVGIG (reference sequence). CDR3 loop: CAWKGRKNYNEQFF. The CDR3 DNA sequence: TGTGCCTGGAAGGGGAGGAAAAACTACAATGAGCAGTTCTTC.

The V and J genes are TRBV7-9 and TRBJ1-2, with 10 bases lining up with TRBD1. V shed 5 bases, J shed 6 bases, and the junction held 6 bases outside the gene matches. This CDR3 is built from 14 residues. The germline gives CDR1 SEHNR, CDR2 FQNEAQ (reference sequence). For the CDR3, the DNA is TGTGCCAGCAGCCCCCTGGACAGGGGGGATGGCTACACCTTC. It translates to CASSPLDRGDGYTF.

This clone was observed a few times. This chain links TRBV7-2 with TRBJ1-5; D is unclear. Trimming left V 6 bases short and J 0 bases short, with 3 bases between. The CDR3 totals 12 residues. CDR1 is SGHTA and CDR2 is FQGNSA in the germline V gene. In DNA, the CDR3 is TGTGCCAGCAGTTATAGCAATCAGCCCCAGCATTTT. This gives the protein CASSYSNQPQHF.

This chain links TRBV30 with TRBJ1-1; D may be TRBD1 (5 bases). This CDR3 has 13 residues. Germline V lookup: CDR1 GTSNPN, CDR2 SVGIG (reference sequence). With 6 bases removed from V and 1 base from J, the gap between germline ends came to 12 bases. CDR3 loop: CACLTQGNTEAFF. DNA of the CDR3: TGTGCCTGCTTAACCCAGGGGAACACTGAAGCTTTCTTT.

In its sample, this clone was seen a few times. The genes are TRBV18 and TRBJ1-5, with TRBD1 identical over 9 bases. In germline, CDR1 is KGHSH, CDR2 LQKENI. This CDR3 is 17 amino acids long. J was trimmed by 6 bases and V by 6 bases; bases with no gene match: 15. This CDR3 reads CASSDTGTGIAAQPQHF. The DNA for the CDR3 is TGTGCCAGCTCGGACACCGGGACAGGGATTGCGGCTCAGCCCCAGCATTTT.

This clone was seen only once. The V call is TRBV5-6, the J call TRBJ1-3; no clear D. Per germline, CDR1 SGHDT and CDR2 YYEEEE. The CDR3 consists of 16 residues. V lost 4 bases and J 0 bases, leaving 14 bases between the germline ends. Here the CDR3 reads CASSRFQSSSGNTIYF. In DNA form, the CDR3 reads TGTGCCAGCAGCCGATTTCAGTCAAGCTCTGGAAACACCATATATTTT.

The chain recombines TRBV28 with TRBJ1-2; 8 bases are shared with TRBD1. Germline loops: CDR1 MDHEN, CDR2 SYDVKM. This CDR3 is 15 amino acids long. The V and J ends lost 6 bases and 5 bases, in that order; junction bases with no gene match: 11. CDR3 amino acids: CASRGPDRVFYGYTF. The CDR3 DNA reads TGTGCCAGCAGAGGGCCGGACAGGGTTTTTTATGGCTACACCTTC.

In its sample, this clone was seen a few times. The J gene is TRBJ1-2, the V gene TRBV28, with unresolved D. V was trimmed by 9 bases and J by 8 bases, leaving 19 bases between them. The CDR3 is 13 amino acids. Germline CDR1 reads MDHEN; CDR2 reads SYDVKM. CDR3 loop: CASHSGSRAGYTF. The CDR3 nucleotides read TGTGCCAGTCACTCGGGGAGCCGTGCGGGCTACACCTTC.

The CDR3 region is CASSLPRGGRDTGELFF. CDR3 bases: TGTGCCAGCAGTTTGCCCAGGGGCGGGCGCGACACCGGGGAGCTGTTTTTT. The chain carries TRBV28 and TRBJ2-2; tentatively, D is TRBD1 (6 bases). This CDR3 is built from 17 residues. From germline, CDR1 is MDHEN and CDR2 SYDVKM. Trimming removed 3 bases at V and 3 bases at J, with 17 bases between.

The chain combines TRBV29-1 with TRBJ1-2; D remains unclear. Germline CDR1 and CDR2: SQVTM and ANQGSEA. V lost 4 bases to trimming and J lost 2 bases, with 11 bases between them. The CDR3 totals 13 residues. CDR3 DNA sequence: TGCAGCGTTGCGTTCCCGATGAACTATGGCTACACCTTC. Its protein is CSVAFPMNYGYTF.

Comment on this clone: Other DNA variants within this sample encode the same CDR3. The V call is TRBV7-2, the J call TRBJ1-1; tentatively, D is TRBD1 (6 bases). Germline V lookup: CDR1 SGHTA, CDR2 FQGNSA. CDR3 length: 15 amino acids. The V gene lost 5 bases and the J gene lost 4 bases, with 17 bases spanning the gap. CDR3 nucleotides: TGTGCCAGCAGCCAAAGGGGGGGGCGGTTCACTGAAGCTTTCTTT. Translating gives CASSQRGGRFTEAFF.

The chain links TRBV5-1 to TRBJ1-2; D is perhaps TRBD1 (6 bases). CDR3 length: 15 amino acids. V gave up 5 bases and J gave up 2 bases, with 16 bases separating them. CDR1 is SGHRS and CDR2 is YFSETQ in the germline V gene. CDR3 residues: CASRSGQSPNYGYTF. DNA of the CDR3: TGCGCCAGCAGATCAGGACAGTCCCCAAACTATGGCTACACCTTC.

This clone was seen only a few times. The V and J genes are TRBV6-1 and TRBJ1-2; D unresolved. Trimming stripped 2 bases from V and 4 bases from J, with 11 bases between. The V gene's germline CDR1 is MNHNS and CDR2 SASEGT. CDR3 length: 14 amino acids. CDR3 in amino acids: CASSEIQAIYGYTF. In DNA, the CDR3 is TGTGCCAGCAGTGAAATCCAGGCCATCTATGGCTACACCTTC.

This chain connects TRBV5-1 to TRBJ1-1; D is undetermined. Trimming cost V 3 bases and J 5 bases, with 17 bases left between them. The germline CDR1 and CDR2 sequences are SGHRS and YFSETQ. The CDR3 has 15 amino acids. CDR3 sequence reads: CASSSQGLGLTEAFF. DNA of the CDR3: TGCGCCAGCAGCTCCCAAGGCTTGGGGTTGACTGAAGCTTTCTTT.

This clone occurred once. The gene calls are TRBV18 and TRBJ1-1; D is unclear. CDR3 length equals 13 residues. With 4 bases removed from V and 10 bases from J, the gap between germline ends came to 16 bases. The germline V gene has CDR1 KGHSH and CDR2 LQKENI. In DNA, the CDR3 is TGTGCCAGCTCACGTGGGGTTGAGGTTACAGCTTTCTTT. As protein: CASSRGVEVTAFF.

The CDR3 DNA follows: TGCAGCGTTGGATTGGCTGGGGGGGAGACCCAGTACTTC. Translated: CSVGLAGGETQYF. The gene calls are TRBV29-1 and TRBJ2-5; D possibly corresponds to TRBD2 (6 bases). Trimming removed 4 bases at V and 5 bases at J, with 14 bases between. The CDR3 spans 13 residues. Germline lookup yields CDR1 SQVTM and CDR2 ANQGSEA. The full variable domain, with the rest looked up from reference TRBV29-1 and TRBJ2-5, is SAVISQKPSRDICQRGTSLTIQCQVDSQVTMMFWYRQQPGQSLTLIATANQGSEATYESGFVIDKFPISRPNLTFSTLTVSNMSPEDSSIYLCSVGLAGGETQYFGPGTRLLVL.

The gene calls are TRBV28 and TRBJ2-7; 8 bases are shared with TRBD2. J lost 2 bases, V lost 5 bases, and 8 bases had no gene match. The CDR3 has 15 residues. Germline CDR1 reads MDHEN; CDR2 reads SYDVKM. The CDR3 region has the DNA TGTGCCAGCAGTCCCAGACTAGCGCGGACCTACGAGCAGTACTTC. It specifies CASSPRLARTYEQYF.

This clone was seen just once. The sample contains more than one DNA sequence encoding this CDR3. The chain carries TRBV6-1 and TRBJ1-1; TRBD1 is a possible D gene (5 bases). This CDR3 spans 14 amino acids. The germline CDR1 and CDR2 sequences are MNHNS and SASEGT. V shed 2 bases and J shed 1 base, with 8 bases lying between them. The CDR3 is CASSEWGRNTEAFF. In DNA, the CDR3 is TGTGCCAGCAGTGAATGGGGCCGGAACACTGAAGCTTTCTTT.

A single count supports this clone. The chain has TRBV27 and TRBJ2-7; D not certain. CDR1 MNHEY and CDR2 SMNVEV come from the germline V gene (reference sequence). Trimming took off 3 bases at V and 2 bases at J, with 14 bases between the two ends. This CDR3 comprises 15 residues. The CDR3 DNA is TGTGCCAGCAGTTTTCGGCGACCGAGTACCTACGAGCAGTACTTC. It encodes CASSFRRPSTYEQYF.

V usage is TRBV5-1 and J usage is TRBJ1-1, with 8 bases aligning to TRBD1. The germline gives CDR1 SGHRS, CDR2 YFSETQ. V was pared by 4 bases and J by 3 bases, with 2 bases of the junction left unmatched. The CDR3 is made up of 13 amino acids. This chain's CDR3 is CASSGQGYTEAFF. CDR3 DNA sequence: TGCGCCAGCAGCGGACAGGGATACACTGAAGCTTTCTTT. The full variable domain, completed using reference TRBV5-1 and TRBJ1-1, is KAGVTQTPRYLIKTRGQQVTLSCSPISGHRSVSWYQQTPGQGLQFLFEYFSETQRNKGNFPGRFSGRQFSNSRSEMNVSTLELGDSALYLCASSGQGYTEAFFGQGTRLTVV.